The sequence of this T cell receptor beta chain was determined in a study of blood T cell repertoires in COVID-19. Overall study context: Samples of COVID-19 (acute and convalescent) were obtained from the United States, Italy and Spain. Nucleic acid was either cDNA or gDNA, and it came from T cells, B-cell-depleted T cells, or PBMCs.

In the study's own analysis: Amplification of reference gene primers provided the estimated nucleated cell counts. Repertoires were generated with immunoSEQ multiplex PCR, while TCRdb's copy carries only in-frame clones and drops some. V, J and clone size reflect that table, while D and trimming were determined from the DNA. The sample has over 200,000 clones, 87% seen once. The CDR3 extends over 14 amino acids. Trimming at V came to 3 bases and at J to 9 bases, leaving 11 bases not matched to a gene. The V gene's germline CDR1 is SGDLS and CDR2 YYNGEE. The chain has TRBV9 and TRBJ1-2, with TRBD1 matching over 7 bases. The specimen was peripheral blood. The receptor's source is a man aged 40-50 years with active or convalescent COVID-19. CDR3 region: CASSDPVRGVSYTF. CDR3 DNA sequence: TGTGCCAGCAGCGATCCTGTCAGGGGGGTTAGCTACACCTTC.